The 10 T cell receptor beta chains below come from one sample, sequenced in a study of tumor-infiltrating lymphocytes in glioblastoma multiforme. Multiple V-beta primers and a C-beta primer amplified TCRB from RNA. TCRdb called the multiplex PCR reads again in MiXCR, with one record for every CDR3 protein. Here the sample spans about 15,000 distinct CDR3 sequences, roughly 71% being singletons. The sequencing sample was made of brain tumor tissue. Receptors were obtained from a male donor with glioblastoma.

This chain uses TRBV20-1 with TRBJ2-7; 8 bases map to TRBD2. Trimming removed 0 bases from V and 3 bases from J; junction bases left unmatched: 13. The CDR3 is 17 amino acids. Germline CDR1 reads DFQATT; CDR2 reads SNEGSKA (reference sequence). The CDR3 DNA reads as TGCAGTGCTAGAGAGAGGATTCGAGCGGGGGCGAACTACGAGCAGTACTTC. It specifies CSARERIRAGANYEQYF.

J is TRBJ2-2 and V is TRBV20-1; 12 bases are a match to TRBD2. Germline trimming cut 3 bases from V and 2 bases from J; bases unmatched to any gene: 4. From germline, CDR1 is DFQATT and CDR2 SNEGSKA (reference sequence). The CDR3 has 16 amino acids. CDR3 coding DNA: TGCAGTGCTAGGGCTAGCGGGAGGGGTAACACCGGGGAGCTGTTTTTT. It translates to CSARASGRGNTGELFF.

A few counts support this clonotype. The genes are TRBV11-2 and TRBJ2-5, with unresolved D. Germline lookup yields CDR1 SGHAT and CDR2 FQNNGV. Trimming removed 0 bases from V and 10 bases from J, with 9 bases in between. The length of the CDR3 is 12 residues. Here the CDR3 DNA reads TGTGCCAGCAGCTTAGAGGGAAAGGACCAGTACTTC. This gives the protein CASSLEGKDQYF.

This clonotype was observed once. Germline and junction disagree at one end, which may indicate a read error. The CDR3 protein is CASVGQGKNTEAFF. CDR3 nucleotides: TGTGCCAGCGTGGGACAGGGGAAAAACACTGAAGCCTTCTTT. The J gene is TRBJ1-1, the V gene TRBV6-5; 10 positions agree with TRBD1. The CDR3 is 14 amino acids. Germline V gives CDR1 MNHEY, CDR2 SVGAGI.

As to this clonotype: At one end the junction does not follow the germline gene, possibly because of a read error. The chain recombines TRBV4-2 with TRBJ1-5, with D uncertain. This CDR3 region has 16 residues. Looked up from germline, CDR1 is LGHNA and CDR2 is YNFKEQ. CDR3 nucleotide sequence: TGTGCCAACAGCCAAGTGAGCTGCGAGGGTGGTCAGCCCCAGCATTTT. Protein: CANSQVSCEGGQPQHF.

The V gene is TRBV20-1, the J gene TRBJ1-1, with D perhaps TRBD1 (5 bases). With 1 base removed from V and 1 base from J, the gap between germline ends came to 7 bases. The germline V gene encodes CDR1 DFQATT and CDR2 SNEGSKA (reference sequence). This CDR3 region has 13 residues. CDR3 region: CSARGQPNTEAFF. CDR3 DNA: TGCAGTGCTAGAGGACAGCCGAACACTGAAGCTTTCTTT.

Turning to this clonotype: Because it lacks the conserved phenylalanine or tryptophan at the end, this CDR3 is likely a read error. No DNA is shown, since the ends of the CDR3 on it are uncertain; the CDR3 is the one TCRdb lists. The genes are TRBV20-1 and TRBJ2-3; the D call in the table, TRBD2, was not verified against the DNA. Germline V gene sequence: CDR1 DFQATT, CDR2 SNEGSKA (reference sequence). The CDR3 is made up of 15 amino acids, end residues included. The CDR3 protein is CSVSRREAGTDTRYS.

This clonotype was picked up a small number of times. Since a much larger clone is just one base distant, this may be a read error. The J gene is TRBJ2-4, the V gene TRBV5-1; D is ambiguous. This CDR3 contains 14 residues. Germline CDR1 reads SGHRS; CDR2 reads YFSETQ. Here the CDR3 reads CAGSLGSRENIQYF. CDR3 in DNA: TGCGCCGGCAGCTTGGGTAGCAGAGAAAACATTCAGTACTTC.

This chain connects TRBV30 to TRBJ1-4, with D possibly TRBD1 on 5 matching bases. Between the trimmed V and J ends, which lost 4 bases and 3 bases, there was a span of 12 bases. The CDR3 runs 14 residues. Germline V CDR1 and CDR2: GTSNPN, SVGIG (reference sequence). This CDR3 reads CAWTPQGANEKLFF. For the CDR3, the DNA is TGTGCCTGGACCCCGCAGGGCGCTAATGAAAAACTGTTTTTT.

In this sample, this clonotype turned up a few times. The V call is TRBV4-3, the J call TRBJ1-3, with a tentative D call TRBD1 (6 bases). V lost 4 bases to trimming and J lost 0 bases, with 13 bases between them. The CDR3 totals 16 residues. Per germline, CDR1 LGHNA and CDR2 YSLEER. CDR3 protein: CASSLRGWDSGNTIYF. CDR3 DNA sequence: TGCGCCAGCAGCCTCAGGGGTTGGGACTCTGGAAACACCATATATTTT.